This TCR beta chain stems from a study of T cells in Graves' hyperthyroidism and ophthalmopathy. What was amplified from RNA transcripts were TCR beta CDR3 regions. First-round RT-PCR of the TCR CDR3 relied on the HTBI primer set. From the multiplex PCR reads, TCRdb called clonotypes with MiXCR, one entry per CDR3 protein. The sample lists about 280,000 distinct CDR3 sequences; around 25% were seen once. In this sample, this clonotype turned up many times. After removal of 10 bases from V and 7 bases from J, the junction contained 15 bases not matched to a gene. The CDR3 extends over 14 amino acids. Germline lookup yields CDR1 MNHEY and CDR2 SMNVEV (reference sequence).

The sequence derives from a middle-aged man with Graves' hyperthyroidism that later progressed to Graves' ophthalmopathy. The V call is TRBV27, the J call TRBJ1-1, with TRBD1 matching 7 bases. What was sequenced was blood. The CDR3 coding sequence is TGTGCCACCAAGGGTCCGAGGCAGGGGGGTGAAGCTTTCTTT. It codes for CATKGPRQGGEAFF.